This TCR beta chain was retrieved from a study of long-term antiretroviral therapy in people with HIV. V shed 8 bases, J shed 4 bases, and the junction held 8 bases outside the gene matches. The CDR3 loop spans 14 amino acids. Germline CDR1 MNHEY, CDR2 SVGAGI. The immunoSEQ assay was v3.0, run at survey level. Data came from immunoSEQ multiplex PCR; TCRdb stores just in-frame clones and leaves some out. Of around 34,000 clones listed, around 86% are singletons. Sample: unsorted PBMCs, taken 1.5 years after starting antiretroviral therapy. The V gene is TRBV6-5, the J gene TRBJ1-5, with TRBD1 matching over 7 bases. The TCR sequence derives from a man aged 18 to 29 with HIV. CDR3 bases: TGTGCCAGCGGATATGGGACAGTAAATCAGCCCCAGCATTTT. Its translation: CASGYGTVNQPQHF.